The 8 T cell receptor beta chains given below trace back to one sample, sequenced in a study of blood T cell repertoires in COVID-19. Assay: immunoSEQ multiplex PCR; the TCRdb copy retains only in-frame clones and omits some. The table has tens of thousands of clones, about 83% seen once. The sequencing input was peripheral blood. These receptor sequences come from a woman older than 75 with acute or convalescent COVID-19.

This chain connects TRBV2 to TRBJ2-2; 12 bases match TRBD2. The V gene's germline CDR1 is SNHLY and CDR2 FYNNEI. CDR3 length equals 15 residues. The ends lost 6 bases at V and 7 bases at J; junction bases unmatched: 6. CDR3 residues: CASSPSGRAIGELFF. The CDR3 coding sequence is TGTGCCAGCAGCCCTAGCGGGAGGGCCATCGGGGAGCTGTTTTTT.

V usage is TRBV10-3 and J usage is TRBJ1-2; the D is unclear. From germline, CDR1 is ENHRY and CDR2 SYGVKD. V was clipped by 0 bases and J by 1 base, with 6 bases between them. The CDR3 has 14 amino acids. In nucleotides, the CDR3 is TGTGCCATCAGTGAGTCTACGGGTAACTATGGCTACACCTTC. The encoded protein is CAISESTGNYGYTF.

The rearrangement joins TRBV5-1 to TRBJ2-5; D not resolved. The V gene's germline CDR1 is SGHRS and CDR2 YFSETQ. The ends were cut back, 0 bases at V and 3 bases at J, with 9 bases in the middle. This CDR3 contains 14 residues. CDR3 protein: CASSLGSIKETQYF. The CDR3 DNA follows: TGCGCCAGCAGCTTGGGTAGTATCAAAGAGACCCAGTACTTC. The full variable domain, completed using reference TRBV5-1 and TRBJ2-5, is KAGVTQTPRYLIKTRGQQVTLSCSPISGHRSVSWYQQTPGQGLQFLFEYFSETQRNKGNFPGRFSGRQFSNSRSEMNVSTLELGDSALYLCASSLGSIKETQYFGPGTRLLVL.

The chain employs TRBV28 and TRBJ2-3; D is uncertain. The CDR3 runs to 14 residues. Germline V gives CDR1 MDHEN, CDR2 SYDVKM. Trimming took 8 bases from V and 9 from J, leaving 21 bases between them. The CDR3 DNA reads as TGTGCCAGCGGAGCGATAATAAAGGTCCGGACGCAGTATTTT. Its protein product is CASGAIIKVRTQYF.

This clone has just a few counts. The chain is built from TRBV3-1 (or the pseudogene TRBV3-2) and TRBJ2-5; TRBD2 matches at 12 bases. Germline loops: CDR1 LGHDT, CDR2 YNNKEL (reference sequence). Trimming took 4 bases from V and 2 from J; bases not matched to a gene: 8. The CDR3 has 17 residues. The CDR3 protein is CASSPGLAGTLQETQYF. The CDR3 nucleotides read TGTGCCAGCAGCCCAGGACTAGCGGGAACCTTACAAGAGACCCAGTACTTC.

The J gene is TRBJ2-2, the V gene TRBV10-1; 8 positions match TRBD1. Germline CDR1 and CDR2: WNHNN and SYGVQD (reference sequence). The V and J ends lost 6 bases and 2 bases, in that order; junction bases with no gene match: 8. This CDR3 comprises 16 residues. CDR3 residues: CASSVSGTGNTGELFF. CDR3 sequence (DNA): TGCGCCAGCAGCGTTTCCGGGACAGGAAACACCGGGGAGCTGTTTTTT.

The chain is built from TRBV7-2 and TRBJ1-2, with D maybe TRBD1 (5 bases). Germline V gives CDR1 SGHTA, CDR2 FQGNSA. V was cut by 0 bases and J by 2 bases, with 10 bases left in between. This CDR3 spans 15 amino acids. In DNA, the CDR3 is TGTGCCAGCAGCTTAGCGCGGGGCGGAAACTATGGCTACACCTTC. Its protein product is CASSLARGGNYGYTF.

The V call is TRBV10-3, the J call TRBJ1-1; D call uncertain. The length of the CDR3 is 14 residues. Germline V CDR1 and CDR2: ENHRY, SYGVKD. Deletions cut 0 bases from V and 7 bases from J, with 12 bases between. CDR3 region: CAISESAADGEAFF. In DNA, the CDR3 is TGTGCCATCAGTGAGTCGGCGGCTGACGGTGAAGCTTTCTTT.